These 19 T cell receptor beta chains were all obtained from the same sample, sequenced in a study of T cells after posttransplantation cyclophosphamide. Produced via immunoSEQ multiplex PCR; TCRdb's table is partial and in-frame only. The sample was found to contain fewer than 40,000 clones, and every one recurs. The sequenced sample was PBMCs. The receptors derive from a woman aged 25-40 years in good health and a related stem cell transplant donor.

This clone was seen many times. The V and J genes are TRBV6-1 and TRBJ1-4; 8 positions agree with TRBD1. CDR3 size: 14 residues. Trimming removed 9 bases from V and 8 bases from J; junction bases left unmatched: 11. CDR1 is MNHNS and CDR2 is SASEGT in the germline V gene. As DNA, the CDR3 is TGTGCCAGTCGAGAGGGACAGGCGGCGGAAAAACTGTTTTTT. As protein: CASREGQAAEKLFF.

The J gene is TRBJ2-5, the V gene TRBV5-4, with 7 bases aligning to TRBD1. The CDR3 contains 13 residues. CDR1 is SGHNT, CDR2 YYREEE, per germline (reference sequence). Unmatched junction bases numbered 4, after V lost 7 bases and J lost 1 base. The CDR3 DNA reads TGTGCCAGCCGGACAGGCCCCCAAGAGACCCAGTACTTC. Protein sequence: CASRTGPQETQYF.

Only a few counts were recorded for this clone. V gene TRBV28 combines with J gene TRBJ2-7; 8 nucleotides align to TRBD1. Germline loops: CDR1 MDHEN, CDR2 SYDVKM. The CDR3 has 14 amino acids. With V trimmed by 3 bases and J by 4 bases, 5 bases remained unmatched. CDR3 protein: CASSLGQVRYEQYF. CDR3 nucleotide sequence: TGTGCCAGCAGTTTGGGACAGGTTAGGTACGAGCAGTACTTC.

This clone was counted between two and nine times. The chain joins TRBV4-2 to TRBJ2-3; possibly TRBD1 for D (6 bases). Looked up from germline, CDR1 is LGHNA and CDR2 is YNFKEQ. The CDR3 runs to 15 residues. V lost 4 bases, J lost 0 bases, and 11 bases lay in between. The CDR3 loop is CASSPPGQSTDTQYF. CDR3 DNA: TGTGCCAGCAGCCCCCCTGGACAGAGCACAGATACGCAGTATTTT.

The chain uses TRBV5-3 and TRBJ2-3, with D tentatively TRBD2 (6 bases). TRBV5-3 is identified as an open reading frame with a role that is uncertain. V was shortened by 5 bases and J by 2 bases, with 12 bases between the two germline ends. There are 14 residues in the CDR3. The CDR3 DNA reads TGTGCCAGAAGACGGGGGAGCCTCACAGATACGCAGTATTTT. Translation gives CARRRGSLTDTQYF.

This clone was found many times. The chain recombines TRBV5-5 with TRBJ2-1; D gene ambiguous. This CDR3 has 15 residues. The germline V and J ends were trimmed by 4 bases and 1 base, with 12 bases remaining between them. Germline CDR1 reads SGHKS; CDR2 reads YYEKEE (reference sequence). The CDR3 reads CASSELRGSYNEQFF. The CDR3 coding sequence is TGTGCCAGCAGCGAACTTCGCGGATCCTACAATGAGCAGTTCTTC.

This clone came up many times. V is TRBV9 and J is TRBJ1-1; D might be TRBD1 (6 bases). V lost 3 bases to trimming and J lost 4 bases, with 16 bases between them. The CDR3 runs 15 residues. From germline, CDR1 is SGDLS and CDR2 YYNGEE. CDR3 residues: CASSERGGLGTEAFF. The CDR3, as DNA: TGTGCCAGCAGCGAGAGAGGGGGACTAGGCACTGAAGCTTTCTTT.

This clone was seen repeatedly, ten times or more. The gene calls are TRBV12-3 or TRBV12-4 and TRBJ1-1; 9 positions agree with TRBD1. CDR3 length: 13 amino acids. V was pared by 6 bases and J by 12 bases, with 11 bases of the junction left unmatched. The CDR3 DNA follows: TGTGCCAGCAGACCGGGACAGGGACTGAGATCTTTCTTT. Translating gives CASRPGQGLRSFF.

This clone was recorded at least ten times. CDR3 bases: TGTGCCAGTAGTGTCGGGACAGCGACTCGTCGCCTCCACTTT. This codes for CASSVGTATRRLHF. The chain recombines TRBV19 with TRBJ1-6, with 7 positions matching TRBD1. V was clipped by 5 bases and J by 15 bases; unmatched bases: 13. This CDR3 region has 14 residues. Per the germline V gene, CDR1 is LNHDA and CDR2 is SQIVND (reference sequence).

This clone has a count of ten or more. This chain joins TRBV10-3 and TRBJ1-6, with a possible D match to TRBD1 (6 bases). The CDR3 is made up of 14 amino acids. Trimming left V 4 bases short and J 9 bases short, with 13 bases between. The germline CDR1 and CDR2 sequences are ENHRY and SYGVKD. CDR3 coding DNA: TGTGCCATCAGTGCCCAGGACAGAGGTTCACCCCTCCACTTT. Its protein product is CAISAQDRGSPLHF.

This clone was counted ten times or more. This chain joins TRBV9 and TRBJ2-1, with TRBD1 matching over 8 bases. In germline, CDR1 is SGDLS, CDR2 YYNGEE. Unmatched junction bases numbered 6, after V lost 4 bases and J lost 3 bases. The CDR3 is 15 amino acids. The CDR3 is CASSSGGQIYNEQFF. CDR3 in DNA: TGTGCCAGCAGCTCAGGGGGCCAGATCTACAATGAGCAGTTCTTC.

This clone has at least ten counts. In DNA, the CDR3 is TGTGCCAGCAGTTTATCCAGAACTAATGAAAAACTGTTTTTT. Protein: CASSLSRTNEKLFF. The chain has TRBV12-3 or TRBV12-4 and TRBJ1-4; D not certain. The CDR3 is 14 residues long. V was shortened by 2 bases and J by 1 base, with 5 bases between the two germline ends.

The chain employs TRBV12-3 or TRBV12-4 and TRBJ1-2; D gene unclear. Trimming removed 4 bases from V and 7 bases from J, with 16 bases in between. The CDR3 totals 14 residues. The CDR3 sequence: CASSYAGSLGGYTF. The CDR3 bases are TGTGCCAGCAGTTATGCGGGCTCTTTGGGTGGCTACACCTTC.

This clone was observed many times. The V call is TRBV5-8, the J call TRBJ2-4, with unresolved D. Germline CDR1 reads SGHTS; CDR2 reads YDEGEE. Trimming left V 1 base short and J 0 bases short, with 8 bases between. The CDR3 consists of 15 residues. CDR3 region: CASSLRRLAKNIQYF. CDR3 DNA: TGTGCCAGCAGCTTGAGGCGGCTAGCCAAAAACATTCAGTACTTC.

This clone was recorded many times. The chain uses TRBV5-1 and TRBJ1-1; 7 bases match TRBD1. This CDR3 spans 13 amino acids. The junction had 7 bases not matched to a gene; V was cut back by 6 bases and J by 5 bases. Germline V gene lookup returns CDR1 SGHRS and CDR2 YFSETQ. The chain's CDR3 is CASTKAGGTEAFF. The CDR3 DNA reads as TGCGCCAGCACCAAGGCAGGGGGGACTGAAGCTTTCTTT.

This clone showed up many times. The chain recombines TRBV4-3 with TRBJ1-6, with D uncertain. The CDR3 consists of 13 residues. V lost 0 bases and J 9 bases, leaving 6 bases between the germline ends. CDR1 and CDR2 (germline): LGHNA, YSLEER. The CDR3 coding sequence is TGCGCCAGCAGCCAAGAGATCGGTTCACCCCTCCACTTT. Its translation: CASSQEIGSPLHF.

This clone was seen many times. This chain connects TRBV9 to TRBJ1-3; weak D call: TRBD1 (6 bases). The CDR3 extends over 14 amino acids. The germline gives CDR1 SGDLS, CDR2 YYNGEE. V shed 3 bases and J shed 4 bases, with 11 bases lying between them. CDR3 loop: CASSAGQRGNTIYF. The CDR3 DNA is TGTGCCAGCAGCGCAGGACAGCGAGGAAACACCATATATTTT. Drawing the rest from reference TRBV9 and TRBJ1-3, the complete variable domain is DSGVTQTPKHLITATGQRVTLRCSPRSGDLSVYWYQQSLDQGLQFLIQYYNGEERAKGNILERFSAQQFPDLHSELNLSSLELGDSALYFCASSAGQRGNTIYFGEGSWLTVV.

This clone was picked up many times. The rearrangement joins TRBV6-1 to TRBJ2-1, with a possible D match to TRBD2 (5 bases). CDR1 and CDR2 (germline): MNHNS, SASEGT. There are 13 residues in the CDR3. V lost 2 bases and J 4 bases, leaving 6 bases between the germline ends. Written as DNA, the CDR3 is TGTGCCAGCAGTGAACGGGGTTACAATGAGCAGTTCTTC. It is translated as CASSERGYNEQFF.

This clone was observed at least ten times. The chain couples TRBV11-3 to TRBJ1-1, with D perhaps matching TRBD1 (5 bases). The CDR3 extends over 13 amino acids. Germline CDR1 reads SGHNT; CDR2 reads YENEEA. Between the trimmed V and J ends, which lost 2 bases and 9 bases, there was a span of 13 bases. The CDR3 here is CASSLNVGGKAFF. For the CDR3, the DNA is TGTGCCAGCAGCTTAAATGTTGGGGGGAAAGCTTTCTTT.